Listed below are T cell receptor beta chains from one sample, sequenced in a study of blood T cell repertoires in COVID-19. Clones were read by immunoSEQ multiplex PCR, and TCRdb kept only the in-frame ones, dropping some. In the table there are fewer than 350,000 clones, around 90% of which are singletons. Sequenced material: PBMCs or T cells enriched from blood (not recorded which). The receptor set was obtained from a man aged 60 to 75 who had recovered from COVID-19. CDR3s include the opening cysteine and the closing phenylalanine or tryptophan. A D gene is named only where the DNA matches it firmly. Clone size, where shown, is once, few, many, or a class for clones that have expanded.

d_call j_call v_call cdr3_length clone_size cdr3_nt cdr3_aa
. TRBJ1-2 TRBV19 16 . TGTGCCAGTAGTCGTATGGGGGCAGAGGCTAACTATGGCTACACCTTC CASSRMGAEANYGYTF
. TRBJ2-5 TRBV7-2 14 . TGTGCCAGCAGCTTGTCAGGGTGGGGAGAGACCCAGTACTTC CASSLSGWGETQYF
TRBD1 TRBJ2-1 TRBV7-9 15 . TGTGCCAGCAGCGTGACAGGGGGCGTCAGTCTTGAGCAGTTCTTC CASSVTGGVSLEQFF
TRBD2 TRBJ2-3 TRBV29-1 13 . TGCAGCGGAGTACTAGCGGGAACAGATACGCAGTATTTT CSGVLAGTDTQYF
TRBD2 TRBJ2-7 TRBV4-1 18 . TGCGCCAGCAGCCAACCGTTCCTTAGCGGGAGGGAAACCTACGAGCAGTACTTC CASSQPFLSGRETYEQYF
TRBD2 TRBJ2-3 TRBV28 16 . TGTGCCAGCAGTTTAAATAAGGCGGGAGAGGCAGATACGCAGTATTTT CASSLNKAGEADTQYF
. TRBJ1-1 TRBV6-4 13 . TGTGCCAGCAGGATCAGGGTTGACACTGAAGCTTTCTTT CASRIRVDTEAFF
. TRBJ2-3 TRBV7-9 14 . TGTGCCAGCAGCCCCCAGGGGATAGGAGATACGCAGTATTTT CASSPQGIGDTQYF
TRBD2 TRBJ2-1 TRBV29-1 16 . TGCAGCGTTGTAAGAAAGGGGACTAGCGGGAGGAATGAGCAGTTCTTC CSVVRKGTSGRNEQFF
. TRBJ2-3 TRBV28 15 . TGTGCCAGCAGTTTAGTGTGGGGCGGGAAAGGTACGCAGTATTTT CASSLVWGGKGTQYF
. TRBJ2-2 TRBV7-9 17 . TGTGCCAGCAGCCGAGCCTCAGGGGCCCTGAACACCGGGGAGCTGTTTTTT CASSRASGALNTGELFF
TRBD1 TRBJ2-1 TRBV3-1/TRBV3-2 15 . TGTGCCAGCAGCCCCTTCCGGGACAGAGGAAATGAGCAGTTCTTC CASSPFRDRGNEQFF
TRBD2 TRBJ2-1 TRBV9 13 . TGTGCCAGCAGCGTAAGAGCGGGAAAGGGGCAGTTCTTC CASSVRAGKGQFF
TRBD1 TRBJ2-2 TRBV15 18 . TGTGCCACCAGCAGGGCGCCGGGACAGGGGGCGCTGAGCGGGGAGCTGTTTTTT CATSRAPGQGALSGELFF
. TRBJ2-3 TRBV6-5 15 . TGTGCCAGCAGTTACGGGCAGCCCGGATCAGATACGCAGTATTTT CASSYGQPGSDTQYF
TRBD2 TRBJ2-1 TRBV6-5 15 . TGTGCCAGCAGTTTGGTACTAGCGGGGTTCAATGAGCAGTTCTTC CASSLVLAGFNEQFF
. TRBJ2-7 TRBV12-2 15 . TGTGCAAGTCGCTTTTTCCCGGGACAAACCTACGAGCAGTACTTC CASRFFPGQTYEQYF
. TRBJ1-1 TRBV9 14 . TGTGCCAGCAGCACCTTGGACAGGAACACTGAAGCTTTCTTT CASSTLDRNTEAFF
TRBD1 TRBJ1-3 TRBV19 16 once TGTGCCAGTAGTACGGACAGGGGACGCTCTGGAAACACCATATATTTT CASSTDRGRSGNTIYF
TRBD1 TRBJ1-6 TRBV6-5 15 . TGTGCCAGCAGTTACGGTGGGACAGGACATTCACCCCTCCACTTT CASSYGGTGHSPLHF
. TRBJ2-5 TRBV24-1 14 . TGTGCCACCAGTGATCCGGGAGTTGGGGAGACCCAGTACTTC CATSDPGVGETQYF
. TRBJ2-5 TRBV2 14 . TGTGCCAGCAGGAGGGAGCGGAGCCAAGAGACCCAGTACTTC CASRRERSQETQYF
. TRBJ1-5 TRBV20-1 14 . TGCAGTGCTAGTCCTTCAGATAGCAATCAGCCCCAGCATTTT CSASPSDSNQPQHF
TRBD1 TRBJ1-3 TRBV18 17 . TGTGCCAGCCTAACCCAGGGACAGCGAATCTCTGGAAACACCATATATTTT CASLTQGQRISGNTIYF
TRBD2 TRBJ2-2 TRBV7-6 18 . TGTGCCAGCAGCATCGGGACTAGCGGAGCTAACACTCACGGGGAGCTGTTTTTT CASSIGTSGANTHGELFF
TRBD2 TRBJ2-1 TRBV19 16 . TGTGCCAGTAGTATACAACTAGCGGGTTTGGTCAATGAGCAGTTCTTC CASSIQLAGLVNEQFF
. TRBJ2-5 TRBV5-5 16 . TGTGCCAGCAGCTTGGCGGGTCTCTTGTCTGGAGAGACCCAGTACTTC CASSLAGLLSGETQYF
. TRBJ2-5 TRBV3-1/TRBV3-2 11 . TGTGCCAGCAGCCTCGGAGAGACCCAGTACTTC CASSLGETQYF
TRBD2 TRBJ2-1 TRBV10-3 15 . TGTGCCATCAGGGCCGGGACTAGCGGGCACAATGAGCAGTTCTTC CAIRAGTSGHNEQFF
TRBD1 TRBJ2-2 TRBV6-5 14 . TGTGCCAGCAGGACCGGGACAGGGACCGGGGAGCTGTTTTTT CASRTGTGTGELFF
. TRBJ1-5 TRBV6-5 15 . TGTGCCAGTGACACACAGGGTCCCGGCAATCAGCCCCAGCATTTT CASDTQGPGNQPQHF
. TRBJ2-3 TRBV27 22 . TGTGCCAGCAGTTTCGGACTTCCTCCTCCTCCAGGGGGGTACTGGCGGACAGATACGCAGTATTTT CASSFGLPPPPGGYWRTDTQYF
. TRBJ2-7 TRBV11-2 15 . TGTGCCAGCAGCTTAGGACAGGTGAGCTCCTACGAGCAGTACTTC CASSLGQVSSYEQYF
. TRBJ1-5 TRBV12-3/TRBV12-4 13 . TGTGCCAGCACCCGGGGGGGCTTGCAGCCCCAGCATTTT CASTRGGLQPQHF
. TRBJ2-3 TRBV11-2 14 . TGTGCCAGCAGAGATGGGCCTAACACAGATACGCAGTATTTT CASRDGPNTDTQYF
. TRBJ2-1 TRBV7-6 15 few TGTGCCAGCAGCTTATCCACTAACGCATACAATGAGCAGTTCTTC CASSLSTNAYNEQFF
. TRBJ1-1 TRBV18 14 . TGTGCCAGCTCACCTCAAGCGGAACACACTGAAGCTTTCTTT CASSPQAEHTEAFF
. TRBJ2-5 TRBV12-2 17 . TGTGCAAGTCGCTCACTGGGACTAGCGGGATCTCGAAAGACCCAGTACTTC CASRSLGLAGSRKTQYF
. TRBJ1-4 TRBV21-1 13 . TGTGCCAGGAGGTGCGGTAAGGATGAAAAACTGTTTTTT CARRCGKDEKLFF
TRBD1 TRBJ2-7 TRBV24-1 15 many TGTGCCACCAGTGATTCGACAGGGGGCACCTACGAGCAGTACTTC CATSDSTGGTYEQYF
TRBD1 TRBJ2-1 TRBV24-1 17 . TGTGCCACCAGCTCCCGGACCGGGACAGGTCAGTACAATGAGCAGTTCTTC CATSSRTGTGQYNEQFF
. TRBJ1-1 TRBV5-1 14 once TGCGCCAGCAGCTCGGGTGCAATGAACACTGAAGCTTTCTTT CASSSGAMNTEAFF
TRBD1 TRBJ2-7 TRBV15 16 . TGTGCCACCAGCAGAGTAAGGACAGGGGACACCTACGAGCAGTACTTC CATSRVRTGDTYEQYF
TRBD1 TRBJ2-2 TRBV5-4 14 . TGTGCCAGCAGCATTGGGACAGTTACCGGGGAGCTGTTTTTT CASSIGTVTGELFF
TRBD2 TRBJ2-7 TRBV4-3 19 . TGCGCCAGCAGCCAAGATTTTTTAGGGACTAGCGGGACAGTCTACGAGCAGTACTTC CASSQDFLGTSGTVYEQYF
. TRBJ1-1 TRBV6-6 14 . TGTGCCAGCGCCATCTCGGGGAGGAACACTGAAGCTTTCTTT CASAISGRNTEAFF
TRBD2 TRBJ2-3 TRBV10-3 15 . TGTGCCATCAGGAGTTCTAGCGGGAGTGCAGATACGCAGTATTTT CAIRSSSGSADTQYF
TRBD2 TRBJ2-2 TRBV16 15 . TGTGCCAGCTGCTCCCCCAGCGGGGACACCGGGGAGCTGTTTTTT CASCSPSGDTGELFF
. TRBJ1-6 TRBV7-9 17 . TGTGCCAGCAGCTTATCGGTTTATAACAGGGATAATTCACCCCTCCACTTT CASSLSVYNRDNSPLHF
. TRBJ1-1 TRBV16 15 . TGTGCCAGCAGCCCTTCCCGGGGGGGGTACACTGAAGCTTTCTTT CASSPSRGGYTEAFF
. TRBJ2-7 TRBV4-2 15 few TGTGCCAGCAGCCAAGAGTATGCGACAGGTTACGAGCAGTACTTC CASSQEYATGYEQYF
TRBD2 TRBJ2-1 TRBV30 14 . TGTGCCTGGAGCGGACTAGCGACTTACAATGAGCAGTTCTTC CAWSGLATYNEQFF
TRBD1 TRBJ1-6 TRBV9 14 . TGTGCCAGCACCTCCGGGACAGGAAAATCACCCCTCCACTTT CASTSGTGKSPLHF